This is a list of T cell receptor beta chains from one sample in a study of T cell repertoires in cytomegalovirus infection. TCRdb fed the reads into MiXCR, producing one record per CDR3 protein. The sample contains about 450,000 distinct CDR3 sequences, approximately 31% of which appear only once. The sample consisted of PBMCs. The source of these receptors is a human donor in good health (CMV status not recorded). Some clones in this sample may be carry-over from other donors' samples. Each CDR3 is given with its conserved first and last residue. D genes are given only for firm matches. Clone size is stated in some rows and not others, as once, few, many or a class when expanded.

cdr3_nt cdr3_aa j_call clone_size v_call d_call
TGTGCCAGCAGCCCTTTTACTGGTCAGCCCCAGCATTTT CASSPFTGQPQHF TRBJ1-5 once TRBV7-2 .
TGTGCCAGCAGCTCCGAACATGAGCAGTTCTTC CASSSEHEQFF TRBJ2-1 many TRBV7-2 .
TGTGCCAGCAGCTTAGCGGCGGTCGAGCAGTTCTTC CASSLAAVEQFF TRBJ2-1 . TRBV7-6 .
TGCAGTGCTAGGATACCAGGGACAGATGAAAAACTGTTTTTT CSARIPGTDEKLFF TRBJ1-4 . TRBV20-1 TRBD1
TGTGCCAGCAAGACAGGCGCGGGAACGGGCTACACCTTC CASKTGAGTGYTF TRBJ1-2 . TRBV6-2/TRBV6-3 .
TGTGCCAGCAGCCAAAGGGAGAAGCAGTACTTC CASSQREKQYF TRBJ2-7 . TRBV14 .
TGCAGTGCCCCACACTACGGCAGGTTGAATGAGCAGTTCTTC CSAPHYGRLNEQFF TRBJ2-1 few TRBV20-1 .
TGTGCCAGTAACAAAGGTAGTAGGAATGAGCAGTTCTTC CASNKGSRNEQFF TRBJ2-1 . TRBV19 .
TGTGCCAGCAGCCCTGCTCAGAACACTGAAGCTTTCTTT CASSPAQNTEAFF TRBJ1-1 few TRBV3-1 .
TGTGCCAGCACCCGGGACATAGATGAGCAGTTCTTC CASTRDIDEQFF TRBJ2-1 many TRBV12-3/TRBV12-4 .
TGTGCCACCAGTGACCCGGGGACTAACTATGGCTACACCTTC CATSDPGTNYGYTF TRBJ1-2 . TRBV24-1 .
TGTGCCACCAGTGATTTGTCCCAGACCGGGGAGCTGTTTTTT CATSDLSQTGELFF TRBJ2-2 . TRBV24-1 .
TGCAGTGCTCTACACGGGACTAGCGGCTACAATGAGCAGTTCTTC CSALHGTSGYNEQFF TRBJ2-1 . TRBV20-1 TRBD2
TGTGCCAGCAGCACCTTGGAGTTAAGCTCCTACAATGAGCAGTTCTTC CASSTLELSSYNEQFF TRBJ2-1 many TRBV7-8 .
TGTGCCAGCAGCTCACAGGGCTCCTATAATTCACCCCTCCACTTT CASSSQGSYNSPLHF TRBJ1-6 . TRBV5-4 .
TGTGCCAGCAGCTTAGCCCCAGCTAATGAAAAACTTTTTTTT CASSLAPANEKLFF TRBJ1-4 . TRBV7-6 .
TGTGCCAGCAGCCCCATGATAGCGGGGGGCCCAGGGACCCAGTACTTC CASSPMIAGGPGTQYF TRBJ2-5 many TRBV7-9 TRBD2
TGTGCCACCAGCAGAGTCGTAGGGGCAGGCGATTCCTACGAGCAGTACTTC CATSRVVGAGDSYEQYF TRBJ2-7 . TRBV15 .
TGTGCCAGCAGCCCCAGGGAGGGGAACACTGAAGCTTTCTTT CASSPREGNTEAFF TRBJ1-1 many TRBV7-8 .
TGTGCCATTAGTACCACAGGGGGGTTTAATCAGCCCCAGCATTTT CAISTTGGFNQPQHF TRBJ1-5 . TRBV19 TRBD1
TGTGCCAGCAGACTGGGGACAGGGGGCCTCAAAAACATTCAGTACTTC CASRLGTGGLKNIQYF TRBJ2-4 few TRBV6-2/TRBV6-3 TRBD1
TGTGCCATCAGCAGAAAGACAGCCGGCCCCTACGAGCAGTACTTC CAISRKTAGPYEQYF TRBJ2-7 few TRBV10-3 .
TGTGCCAGCAGGTCGACAGGGAAGAATCGCAATCAGCCCCAGCATTTT CASRSTGKNRNQPQHF TRBJ1-5 . TRBV6-6 TRBD1
TGTGCCAGCAGCTTAGGGGATAACGGAAACACCATATATTTT CASSLGDNGNTIYF TRBJ1-3 many TRBV7-2 .
TGCAGCGTTGAAGGCCCGAGGACTAACTATGGCTACACCTTC CSVEGPRTNYGYTF TRBJ1-2 . TRBV29-1 .
TGTGCCAGCAGCTTAGATACCTACGAGCAGTACTTC CASSLDTYEQYF TRBJ2-7 many TRBV12-3/TRBV12-4 .
TGTGCCACCAACTACAGGGGAAGGAACACTGAAGCTTTCTTT CATNYRGRNTEAFF TRBJ1-1 . TRBV11-2 TRBD1
TGTGCCAGCACTCAGACAGGGAAAAGCACCGGGGAGCTGTTTTTT CASTQTGKSTGELFF TRBJ2-2 many TRBV6-1 TRBD1
TGTGCAAGCAGCGGGGCGGCGGGGGGCCCTTCCTACGAGCCGTACTTC CASSGAAGGPSYEPYF TRBJ2-7 . TRBV7-2 TRBD2
TGTGCCAGCAGCTTAGCTGCCGGACTAGCGGGGGGTGAGCAGTTCTTC CASSLAAGLAGGEQFF TRBJ2-1 many TRBV7-8 TRBD2
TGTGCCAGCAGCTTGTGGGCAGGGAACACTGAAGCTTTCTTT CASSLWAGNTEAFF TRBJ1-1 few TRBV11-2 .
TGTGCCAGCAGTAACACTGTAGCCAAAAACATTCAGTACTTC CASSNTVAKNIQYF TRBJ2-4 many TRBV12-3/TRBV12-4 .
TGTGCCAGCAGTTACCTGGGACAGTCCAATTCACCCCTCCACTTT CASSYLGQSNSPLHF TRBJ1-6 . TRBV6-2/TRBV6-3 TRBD1
TGTGCCAGCAGCTTCCCGACAGGGATGTATGAGACCCAGTACTTC CASSFPTGMYETQYF TRBJ2-5 . TRBV7-9 TRBD1
TGTGCCAGCAGCTTAGTTGGGTCAGCCACCGGGGAGCTGTTTTTT CASSLVGSATGELFF TRBJ2-2 few TRBV11-3 .
TGTGCCAGCAGCCAACGACCGGGACAGGGGTTATCTAACTATGGCTACACCTTC CASSQRPGQGLSNYGYTF TRBJ1-2 . TRBV14 TRBD1
TGTGCCAGCAGCTTAGCGATCGCGGGGGTATACAATGAGCAGTTCTTC CASSLAIAGVYNEQFF TRBJ2-1 many TRBV7-8 TRBD2
TGCGCCAGCAGCCAAAAGGGATTCTACTCACCCCTCCACTTT CASSQKGFYSPLHF TRBJ1-6 . TRBV4-1 .
TGTGCCAGCAGCTATGGGGTCTGGGAAGGGGGGAACACTGAAGCTTTCTTT CASSYGVWEGGNTEAFF TRBJ1-1 . TRBV5-4 .
TGTGCCAGCAGCTTAGCAGTAGTGGGGCAGTTCTTC CASSLAVVGQFF TRBJ2-1 many TRBV7-9 .
TGTGCCAGCAGCACCCGGGACCTGGGCGGCTACACCTTC CASSTRDLGGYTF TRBJ1-2 few TRBV11-1 .
TGTGCCAGCAGTCCTCATGGGGGCAGGAACTATGGCTACACCTTC CASSPHGGRNYGYTF TRBJ1-2 few TRBV6-5 .
TGTGCCAGAACAACTAGCGGGGGGTACGATCAGTACTTC CARTTSGGYDQYF TRBJ2-7 . TRBV6-1 TRBD2
TGTGCCAGCAGCCAAGATTTCTCCTCACCCCTATACACCTTC CASSQDFSSPLYTF TRBJ1-2 many TRBV14 .
TGTGCCAGCAGCCCCAACAATTACAATGAGCAGTTCTTC CASSPNNYNEQFF TRBJ2-1 few TRBV11-2 .
TGTGCCAGCAGCGGGGGGCAGGCCCTAGGCAGCGAGCAGTACTTC CASSGGQALGSEQYF TRBJ2-7 . TRBV2 .
TGTGCCAGCAGCTTTTCCGGGGCGGGTGAAGCTTTCTTT CASSFSGAGEAFF TRBJ1-1 . TRBV7-9 .
TGTGCCAGCAGTTCTACCCAGGGGGGGCCGGGAGGCTACACCTTC CASSSTQGGPGGYTF TRBJ1-2 many TRBV12-3/TRBV12-4 TRBD1
TGTGCCAGCAGCCACGCCGGGACTAGCAGGCACAATGAGCAGTTCTTC CASSHAGTSRHNEQFF TRBJ2-1 . TRBV7-9 TRBD2
TGTGCCAGCAGTGCAGCAGGGACTTATAATTCACCCCTCCACTTT CASSAAGTYNSPLHF TRBJ1-6 . TRBV2 .
TGCGCCAGCAGTGAATCTTGGGAGCCCGGTTACAATGAGCAGTTCTTC CASSESWEPGYNEQFF TRBJ2-1 once TRBV23-1 .